This note documents a single T cell receptor (beta chain) sequence. The count of this clone is one. Its antigen target is currently unknown. There are no base qualities to consult, and no much larger clone falls within one base. The library was generated by the immunoSEQ multiplex PCR assay. High-throughput TCR-beta CDR3 sequencing of genomic DNA from most patients was performed by Adaptive Biotechnologies. The authors' pipeline ran thus. Adaptive's ImmunoSEQ software was the source of the TCR sequencing data for roughly 19 patients, while a few other patients were processed with MiXCR and VDJtools. CDR3 nucleotide sequences shared between donor and recipient were removed because their origin could not be assigned. At least 2-fold expansion over unstimulated cells and a minimum CFSE-low frequency of 0.002% (template counts) or 0.001% (read counts) were required for clones to be classified as alloreactive. Clones detected in sequenced pre-transplant spleen, lymph node, or MLR CFSE-low populations of the donor or recipient were defined as mappable. Cumulative frequency of alloreactive clones was calculated as a percentage of all sequences weighted by copy number. Held by TCRdb, this immuneACCESS table contains in-frame sequences only and omits some clones. Under half of the omission traces to an unresolved V gene where checked; the cause of the rest is unknown. That table gives V, J and clone size, and the DNA gave D and trimming. In this sample the table shows 30,000 to 40,000 clones, around 83% of which occur a single time. Of the sample, under 4% is held by the ten largest clones.

The data belong to a study of graft-versus-host responses after intestinal transplantation (dated by TCRdb to 2020 to 2023). Background for the entire study: Recipients received multivisceral, liver-intestinal, or isolated intestinal transplants. Every recipient was given anti-thymocyte globulin induction, followed by about three years of maintenance tacrolimus and steroids. Graft-versus-host and host-versus-graft alloreactive T cell clones were tracked in the graft, circulation and bone marrow after intestinal transplantation using bulk TCR-beta CDR3 sequencing. Alloreactive clones were identified by sequencing pre-transplant mixed lymphocyte reaction products and comparing them with unstimulated pre-transplant donor and recipient T cells. The cohort enrolled around 25 intestinal transplant recipients including one retransplant, and a few patients lacking pretransplant specimens were excluded. A peak of at least 4% donor T cells among recipient peripheral blood mononuclear cells was the definition used for donor T cell macrochimerism. Samples from a few later patients were sequenced in-house on an Illumina MiSeq with MiXCR processing rather than by the commercial service.

What the work shows at the level of the full study, not this receptor alone: GvH clones were found in recipient bone marrow, and some of the GvH clones appeared earlier in ileal mucosa or blood, which is consistent with an intestinal mucosal origin. The relatively low number and heterogeneity of intestinal transplant patients limited the conclusions. Early after transplant, peak levels of circulating GvH clones were found to be associated with declines in HvG clones. High GvH to HvG T cell clonal ratios were observed in the allografts of patients with donor T cell macrochimerism.

The junction shows trimming of 4 bases on V and 2 bases on J, plus 9 bases between the germline ends. Taken from cysteine to phenylalanine, the CDR3 has 13 residues. The entry retains the CDR3 DNA only, 39 bases that are in frame from base 1. Looking up the germline V gene yields CDR1 SGHTA and CDR2 FQGNSA. Blood samples were collected up to 4 times in the first month after transplant and then at least monthly when available. This clonotype was obtained from a human patient who received an intestinal transplant, so some T cells may come from the graft donor. Recombination connected TRBV7-2 to TRBJ2-7; the D call could be TRBD1 or TRBD2, with each sharing 5 bases. The sequencing here drew on PBMCs, taken 1070 days after transplant. The DNA sequence reads TGTGCCAGCAGCTCCCCGGGACCCTACGAGCAGTACTTC. It specifies CASSSPGPYEQYF. The variable domain in full, with residues beyond the CDR3 obtained from the reference TRBV7-2 and TRBJ2-7 genes, is GAGVSQSPSNKVTEKGKDVELRCDPISGHTALYWYRQSLGQGLEFLIYFQGNSAPDKSGLPSDRFSAERTGGSVSTLTIQRTQQEDSAVYLCASSSPGPYEQYFGPGTRLTVT.